One sample yielded the 17 T cell receptor beta chains listed below, sequenced in a study of Ad26.COV2.S vaccination and SARS-CoV-2 variants. Only in-frame clones appear in the TCRdb table, and some are missing; sequencing was by immunoSEQ multiplex PCR. The profile shows 350,000 to 550,000 clones, 89% of them singletons. This sample's treatment: roughly 18 received Ad26.COV2.S at low or high dose, single or two shots; about five received placebo; per-sample allocation not given. Sampling was done on day 63 after the first vaccine or placebo injection. The specimen was peripheral blood, collected in a trial of Ad26.COV2.S vaccine versus placebo. The receptors were gathered from a person aged 18 to 59 who received the Ad26.COV2.S COVID-19 vaccine or a placebo.

This CDR3 is CASRPEGKLSGYTF. CDR3 DNA sequence: TGTGCCAGTAGACCGGAGGGGAAGCTGTCTGGCTACACCTTC. V and J are TRBV9 and TRBJ1-2, with a tentative D call TRBD1 (5 bases). V was clipped by 8 bases and J by 7 bases, with 21 bases between them. The germline CDR1 and CDR2 sequences are SGDLS and YYNGEE. The CDR3 is 14 amino acids.

The J gene is TRBJ1-3, the V gene TRBV2; the match to TRBD1 covers 7 bases. Per the germline V gene, CDR1 is SNHLY and CDR2 is FYNNEI. The CDR3 is 13 amino acids. V lost 6 bases, J lost 5 bases, and 4 bases stayed unmatched. CDR3 sequence reads: CASRLQGRNTIYF. The CDR3 coding sequence is TGTGCCAGCAGGCTACAGGGGAGAAACACCATATATTTT. Using reference TRBV2 and TRBJ1-3 for the parts outside the CDR3, the full variable domain is EPEVTQTPSHQVTQMGQEVILRCVPISNHLYFYWYRQILGQKVEFLVSFYNNEISEKSEIFDDQFSVERPDGSNFTLKIRSTKLEDSAMYFCASRLQGRNTIYFGEGSWLTVV.

This chain uses TRBV28 with TRBJ1-4; D may be TRBD1 (5 bases). This CDR3 is built from 13 residues. Germline lookup yields CDR1 MDHEN and CDR2 SYDVKM. Trimming cost V 9 bases and J 3 bases, with 11 bases left between them. The CDR3 DNA reads TGTGCCAGTCGAGGGGCGGCTAATGAAAAACTGTTTTTT. Translation gives CASRGAANEKLFF.

The chain uses TRBV24-1 and TRBJ2-5; 8 bases line up with TRBD1. The CDR3 spans 16 residues. With V trimmed by 3 bases and J by 3 bases, 8 bases remained unmatched. CDR1 KGHDR and CDR2 SFDVKD come from the germline V gene. The CDR3 here is CATSDKGGTGEETQYF. CDR3 coding DNA: TGTGCCACCAGTGATAAGGGTGGGACAGGTGAAGAGACCCAGTACTTC.

The V gene is TRBV11-2, the J gene TRBJ2-1; TRBD2 is a possible D gene (6 bases). This CDR3 contains 15 residues. Germline V CDR1 and CDR2: SGHAT, FQNNGV. The V end lost 8 bases, the J end lost 6 bases, and 20 bases lay between the germline ends. CDR3: CASVQLSGLPNEQFF. In DNA, the CDR3 is TGTGCCAGCGTGCAACTAAGCGGGCTCCCCAATGAGCAGTTCTTC.

This clone was counted only a few times. The genes are TRBV20-1 and TRBJ2-7; TRBD2 might be the D (5 bases). Trimming cost V 6 bases and J 6 bases, with 12 bases left between them. Germline CDR1 DFQATT, CDR2 SNEGSKA (reference sequence). The CDR3 extends over 11 amino acids. The CDR3 DNA is TGCAGTGCGTTACTACGGGGCGAGCAGTACTTC. It codes for CSALLRGEQYF.

The rearrangement joins TRBV6-5 to TRBJ1-2; the match to TRBD1 covers 9 bases. The V gene end was trimmed by 6 bases and the J gene end by 8 bases; junction bases not matched to a gene: 10. The CDR3 consists of 14 residues. Germline CDR1 is MNHEY and CDR2 is SVGAGI. Here the CDR3 reads CASRTPRTGAGYTF. The CDR3 DNA is TGTGCCAGCAGAACCCCTAGGACAGGGGCAGGCTACACCTTC.

V and J are TRBV9 and TRBJ2-2; D gene ambiguous. Germline V lookup: CDR1 SGDLS, CDR2 YYNGEE. This CDR3 has 16 amino acids. With 0 bases removed from V and 0 bases from J, the gap between germline ends came to 9 bases. The CDR3 loop reads CASSVVSAANTGELFF. DNA for the CDR3: TGTGCCAGCAGCGTAGTGAGTGCAGCGAACACCGGGGAGCTGTTTTTT. The complete variable domain, with remaining parts taken from reference TRBV9 and TRBJ2-2, reads DSGVTQTPKHLITATGQRVTLRCSPRSGDLSVYWYQQSLDQGLQFLIQYYNGEERAKGNILERFSAQQFPDLHSELNLSSLELGDSALYFCASSVVSAANTGELFFGEGSRLTVL.

In nucleotides, the CDR3 is TGTGCCAGCAGCTCGTACGGAGAGACCCAGTACTTC. Translated: CASSSYGETQYF. This rearrangement joins TRBV5-8 to TRBJ2-5, with D unclear. Germline CDR1 is SGHTS and CDR2 is YDEGEE. V was cut by 3 bases and J by 4 bases, with 7 bases left in between. The CDR3 extends over 12 amino acids.

This clone was detected only once. J is TRBJ1-1 and V is TRBV3-1 (or the pseudogene TRBV3-2); 7 bases map to TRBD1. The CDR3 is made up of 15 amino acids. The junction had 6 bases not matched to a gene; V was cut back by 2 bases and J by 3 bases. Germline-derived CDR1 and CDR2 are LGHDT and YNNKEL (reference sequence). In DNA, the CDR3 is TGTGCCAGCAGCCAAATGGCAGGGGGTTACACTGAAGCTTTCTTT. It translates to CASSQMAGGYTEAFF.

The V call is TRBV28, the J call TRBJ2-7; weak D call: TRBD1 (5 bases). Germline V lookup: CDR1 MDHEN, CDR2 SYDVKM. The CDR3 extends over 10 amino acids. Trimming stripped 8 bases from V and 12 bases from J, with 14 bases between. Here the CDR3 reads CASGPQGLYF. The CDR3 DNA sequence: TGTGCCAGCGGGCCGCAGGGCCTGTACTTC.

This chain links TRBV7-6 with TRBJ1-1, with a possible D match to TRBD1 (5 bases). The CDR3 spans 16 residues. The germline V and J ends were trimmed by 1 base and 0 bases, with 12 bases remaining between them. Germline V CDR1 and CDR2: SGHVS, FNYEAQ. CDR3: CASSLEAGMVNTEAFF. The CDR3 bases are TGTGCCAGCAGCTTAGAGGCAGGGATGGTGAACACTGAAGCTTTCTTT.

CDR3 amino acids: CASSLIAGGHGELFF. CDR3 sequence (DNA): TGTGCCAGCAGCTTGATAGCGGGAGGTCACGGGGAGCTGTTTTTT. V and J are TRBV7-2 and TRBJ2-2; 10 bases are a match to TRBD2. The junction had 5 bases not matched to a gene; V was cut back by 3 bases and J by 7 bases. Germline V CDR1 and CDR2: SGHTA, FQGNSA. This CDR3 is 15 amino acids long.

This chain uses TRBV5-5 with TRBJ2-3; D call uncertain. Trimming shortened V by 4 bases and J by 5 bases, and 8 bases separated the two germline ends. The length of the CDR3 is 12 residues. Per germline, CDR1 SGHKS and CDR2 YYEKEE (reference sequence). CDR3 amino acids: CASSLIGDTQYF. The CDR3 DNA reads TGTGCCAGCAGCCTGATAGGAGATACGCAGTATTTT.

Concerning this clone itself: One end of the junction is discordant with germline, which a read error may explain. The chain combines TRBV6-5 with TRBJ2-1, with TRBD1 as a possible D gene (6 bases). CDR3 size: 13 residues. CDR1 is MNHEY, CDR2 SVGAGI, per germline. CDR3 DNA: TGTGCCAGCAGTTCCCGTATGGGGGCTGAGCCGTTCTTC. Translated: CASSSRMGAEPFF.

This chain uses TRBV15 with TRBJ1-5; 9 positions agree with TRBD1. The trim removed 5 bases at V and 7 bases at J, leaving 12 bases unmatched. The V gene's germline CDR1 is LNHNV and CDR2 YYDKDF (reference sequence). CDR3 length: 16 residues. CDR3 nucleotide sequence: TGTGCCACCAGCCCCGTGGTACAGGGGGCATACCAGCCCCAGCATTTT. Translating gives CATSPVVQGAYQPQHF.

V is TRBV28 and J is TRBJ2-2, with D possibly being TRBD2 (7 bases). From germline, CDR1 is MDHEN and CDR2 SYDVKM. CDR3 length: 18 residues. V was shortened by 6 bases and J by 2 bases, with 22 bases between the two germline ends. CDR3 residues: CASSPPLGGAINTGELFF. The CDR3 DNA follows: TGTGCCAGCAGCCCCCCCCTGGGGGGGGCTATCAACACCGGGGAGCTGTTTTTT.